This TCR beta chain is from a study of regulatory T cells in long-lasting Graves disease. Both iRepertoire HTBI primers and Arm-PCR of CDR3 regions were used to build the TCR beta libraries. As originally analysed: Identification yielded around 58 TRBV and 13 to 15 TRBJ segments across samples. TCRdb fed the multiplex PCR reads into MiXCR, producing one record per CDR3 protein. TCRdb's processing, not the authors' own work, is the source of the V and J calls. Among about half a million distinct CDR3 sequences, 12% were seen once, and the ten largest hold about 8.9%. This clonotype was counted many times. CDR3 size: 11 residues. CDR1 is SGHRS and CDR2 is YFSETQ in the germline V gene. Trimming pared 6 bases from V and 5 bases from J, leaving 8 bases between. Time point defined: newly diagnosed GD, antithyroid drugs for less than 3 months. PBMC RNA served as the TCR library source. These data also formed part of another study, on T cells in Graves' hyperthyroidism and ophthalmopathy. According to that study: Diagnostic assessment was based on clinical symptoms, serum thyroxine and TRAb, thyroid ultrasound and orbital computed tomography.

This chain uses TRBV5-1 with TRBJ1-1; the D is unclear. The sequences come from peripheral blood mononuclear cells (PBMCs), collected at new diagnosis, from a patient treated with antithyroid drugs. This receptor was identified in a woman aged 30 to 39 with Graves disease. The chain's CDR3 is CASIAGTEAFF. DNA of the CDR3: TGCGCCAGCATTGCAGGTACTGAAGCTTTCTTT. The full variable domain, rest sourced from reference TRBV5-1 and TRBJ1-1, is KAGVTQTPRYLIKTRGQQVTLSCSPISGHRSVSWYQQTPGQGLQFLFEYFSETQRNKGNFPGRFSGRQFSNSRSEMNVSTLELGDSALYLCASIAGTEAFFGQGTRLTVV.